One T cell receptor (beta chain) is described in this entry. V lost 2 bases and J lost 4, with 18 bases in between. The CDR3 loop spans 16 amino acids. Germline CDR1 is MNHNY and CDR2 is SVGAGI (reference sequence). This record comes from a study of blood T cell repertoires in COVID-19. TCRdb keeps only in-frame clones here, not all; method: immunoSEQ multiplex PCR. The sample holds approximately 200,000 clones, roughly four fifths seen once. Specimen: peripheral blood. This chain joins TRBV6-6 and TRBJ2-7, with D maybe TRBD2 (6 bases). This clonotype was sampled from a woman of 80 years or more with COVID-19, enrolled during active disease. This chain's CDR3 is CASSYPSRGGRYEQYF. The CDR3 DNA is TGTGCCAGCAGTTACCCCTCCAGAGGAGGGAGGTACGAGCAGTACTTC.